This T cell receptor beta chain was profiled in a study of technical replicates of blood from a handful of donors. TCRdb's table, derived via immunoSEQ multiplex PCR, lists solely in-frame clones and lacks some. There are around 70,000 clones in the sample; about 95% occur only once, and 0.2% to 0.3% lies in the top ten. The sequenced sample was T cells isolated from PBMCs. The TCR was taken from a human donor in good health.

The CDR3 region has the DNA TGTGCCAGCAGGGACATGCGCCTGAAGGTTGGGGCCAACGTCCTGACTTTC. This gives the protein CASRDMRLKVGANVLTF. The V call is TRBV11-2, the J call TRBJ2-6; possible D gene TRBD1, 5 bases. V lost 6 bases, J lost 3 bases, and 18 bases lay in between. This CDR3 has 17 residues. In germline, CDR1 is SGHAT, CDR2 FQNNGV.